The 27 T cell receptor beta chains in this list originate from one sample, sequenced in a study of T cells in Graves' hyperthyroidism and ophthalmopathy. It was RNA transcripts that yielded the amplified TCR beta CDR3 regions. The primer set for the first-round RT-PCR of the TCR CDR3 was HTBI. TCRdb independently ran MiXCR on the multiplex PCR reads; one entry per CDR3 protein. The sample gives 250,000 or so distinct CDR3 sequences, more than 12% of which show up once; about an eighth is in the top ten. Sequencing was done on a sample of blood. All receptors come from a woman aged 40 to 50 with Graves' hyperthyroidism that later progressed to Graves' ophthalmopathy.

In the case of this clonotype: The CDR3 does not end in the conserved phenylalanine or tryptophan, so this is likely a read error. The chain has TRBV27 and TRBJ1-4; 10 nucleotides line up with TRBD1. Germline CDR1 reads MNHEY; CDR2 reads SMNVEV (reference sequence). The CDR3 length is 21 residues. Written as DNA, the CDR3 is TGTGCCGGCAGTTTATCGCCAGGACAGGGGGAGGAATTGGGAACTAATGAAAAACTGTTTCTT. Protein product: CAGSLSPGQGEELGTNEKLFL.

Many counts were recorded for this clonotype. V is TRBV5-1 and J is TRBJ1-1; a weak D match, TRBD1 (5 bases). CDR1 and CDR2 from the germline V gene are SGHRS and YFSETQ. There are 16 residues in the CDR3. The V and J ends lost 3 bases and 5 bases respectively, with 20 bases between them. The DNA of the CDR3 is TGCGCCAGCAGCTACGGGACCTACCCCGTAGGAACTGAAGCTTTCTTT. Its translation is CASSYGTYPVGTEAFF.

This clonotype came up many times. The J gene is TRBJ2-5, the V gene TRBV11-2, with TRBD2 matching 14 bases. This CDR3 has 16 amino acids. With 5 bases clipped from V and 5 bases from J, the junction kept 7 bases outside the gene matches. Germline loops: CDR1 SGHAT, CDR2 FQNNGV. The CDR3, as DNA: TGTGCCAGCAGCCCGGGACTAGCGGGAGAGGGCGAGACCCAGTACTTC. This translates into CASSPGLAGEGETQYF.

In its sample, this clonotype was seen many times. The chain uses TRBV18 and TRBJ2-1, with TRBD2 matching 12 bases. This CDR3 is 19 amino acids long. V shed 0 bases and J 1 base; nucleotides not matched to a gene: 7. Per the germline V gene, CDR1 is KGHSH and CDR2 is LQKENI. CDR3 sequence reads: CASSPPPTSGSQSYNEQFF. The CDR3, as DNA: TGTGCCAGCTCACCACCGCCGACTAGCGGGAGCCAATCCTACAATGAGCAGTTCTTC.

Comments on this clonotype: Just one base apart from a much larger clone, this may be a read error. The CDR3 DNA sequence: TGTGCCAGCCGCTTCAAGGGGACAGATACGCAGTATTTT. This sequence encodes CASRFKGTDTQYF. The V call is TRBV3-1, the J call TRBJ2-3; possibly TRBD1 for D (5 bases). This CDR3 has 13 amino acids. Trimming pared 8 bases from V and 3 bases from J, leaving 12 bases between. Germline assignment: CDR1 LGHDT and CDR2 YNNKEL (reference sequence).

About this clonotype itself: A much larger clone is a single base away; this may be a read error. The V and J genes are TRBV24-1 and TRBJ2-1; 11 bases line up with TRBD2. Matching the DNA end better, TRBJ2-7 makes the J call doubtful. The germline gives CDR1 KGHDR, CDR2 SFDVKD. The CDR3 has 16 amino acids. CDR3 sequence reads: CATSDVGTSGFNEQYF. The CDR3 coding sequence is TGTGCCACCAGTGACGTCGGGACTAGCGGATTCAATGAGCAGTACTTC.

This clonotype was recorded many times. The chain employs TRBV27 and TRBJ2-3, with 13 bases that match TRBD2. The CDR3 is made up of 15 amino acids. Germline V CDR1 and CDR2: MNHEY, SMNVEV (reference sequence). With 5 bases clipped from V and 8 bases from J, the junction kept 7 bases outside the gene matches. The CDR3 protein is CASSLWTSGSATQYF. The CDR3, as DNA: TGTGCCAGCAGTCTATGGACTAGCGGGAGTGCTACGCAGTATTTT.

This clonotype has a count of ten or more. In DNA form, the CDR3 reads TGTGCCAGCAGCCCCAGCGGGACCTCCTACAATGAGCAGTTCTTC. This gives the protein CASSPSGTSYNEQFF. The rearrangement links TRBV11-2 to TRBJ2-1; 7 positions agree with TRBD2. V gave up 5 bases and J gave up 0 bases; unmatched junction bases: 4. This CDR3 is 15 amino acids long. Germline values: CDR1 SGHAT, CDR2 FQNNGV.

This clonotype was detected a few times. This could be a read error, since a much larger clone is one nucleotide away. The gene calls are TRBV6-9 and TRBJ1-6; tentative D call: TRBD1 (6 bases). The V end lost 3 bases, the J end lost 8 bases, and 17 bases lay between the germline ends. The CDR3 totals 16 residues. From germline, CDR1 is MNHGY and CDR2 SVAAGI. CDR3 in DNA: TGTGCCAGCAGTTACCCTGAAACAGGGTTTTATTCACCCCTCCACTTT. Its protein product is CASSYPETGFYSPLHF.

V is TRBV7-2 and J is TRBJ1-1, with unresolved D. CDR1 is SGHTA and CDR2 is FQGNSA in the germline V gene. V was clipped by 1 base and J by 7 bases, with 13 bases between them. This CDR3 comprises 14 residues. CDR3 sequence reads: CASSLVVASNEAFF. DNA for the CDR3: TGTGCCAGCAGCTTAGTGGTAGCTTCCAATGAAGCTTTCTTT.

This clonotype appeared many times. J is TRBJ2-1 and V is TRBV2; D might be TRBD1 (6 bases). Trimming pared 0 bases from V and 0 bases from J, leaving 15 bases between. Germline V gives CDR1 SNHLY, CDR2 FYNNEI. This CDR3 comprises 18 residues. The CDR3 DNA reads as TGTGCCAGCAGTGAAGCGCTTCACCAGGGGAGCTCCTACAATGAGCAGTTCTTC. It translates to CASSEALHQGSSYNEQFF.

This clonotype has ten or more counts. The chain is built from TRBV6-1 and TRBJ2-7, with 7 positions matching TRBD2. The germline gives CDR1 MNHNS, CDR2 SASEGT. J lost 0 bases, V lost 6 bases, and 17 bases had no gene match. The CDR3 spans 18 residues. CDR3 loop: CASRMGLKNQISSYEQYF. The CDR3 bases are TGTGCCAGCAGGATGGGACTAAAAAATCAGATTAGCTCCTACGAGCAGTACTTC.

This clonotype appeared a few times. The genes are TRBV2 and TRBJ1-2, with 9 bases that match TRBD1. CDR3 size: 15 residues. Germline CDR1 reads SNHLY; CDR2 reads FYNNEI. Losses at the gene ends were 6 bases for V and 2 bases for J; bases not matched to a gene: 7. This CDR3 reads CASRDRGLVNYGYTF. In nucleotides, the CDR3 is TGTGCCAGCAGGGACAGGGGCCTCGTGAACTATGGCTACACCTTC.

This rearrangement joins TRBV20-1 to TRBJ1-1; 8 bases line up with TRBD1. Germline CDR1 reads DFQATT; CDR2 reads SNEGSKA (reference sequence). V shed 1 base and J 1 base; nucleotides not matched to a gene: 5. The CDR3 loop spans 15 amino acids. The CDR3 sequence: CSARVSDRGNTEAFF. The CDR3 DNA is TGCAGTGCTAGAGTCTCAGACAGGGGGAACACTGAAGCTTTCTTT.

V gene TRBV19 combines with J gene TRBJ2-7; 9 bases are shared with TRBD2. With 7 bases clipped from V and 7 bases from J, the junction kept 11 bases outside the gene matches. The CDR3 covers 14 residues. Germline V gene lookup returns CDR1 LNHDA and CDR2 SQIVND (reference sequence). The chain's CDR3 is CASMKTSGGFEQYF. Written as DNA, the CDR3 is TGTGCCAGTATGAAGACTAGCGGAGGATTTGAGCAGTACTTC.

Note on this clonotype: One end of the junction does not line up with germline, which may come from a read error. This chain uses TRBV7-7 with TRBJ2-2; D possibly corresponds to TRBD2 (5 bases). In germline, CDR1 is SSHAT, CDR2 FNYEAQ (reference sequence). The CDR3 spans 15 residues. CDR3 loop: CASSLTDSNTGELFF. The CDR3 bases are TGTGCTAGCAGCTTAACGGACTCGAACACCGGGGAGCTGTTTTTT. The variable domain in full, completed from reference TRBV7-7 and TRBJ2-2, reads GAGVSQSPRYKVTKRGQDVTLRCDPISSHATLYWYQQALGQGPEFLTYFNYEAQPDKSGLPSDRFSAERPEGSISTLTIQRTEQRDSAMYRCASSLTDSNTGELFFGEGSRLTVL.

This clonotype was detected ten times or more. The chain couples TRBV4-1 to TRBJ1-5; TRBD1 might be the D (6 bases). The CDR3 sequence is 13 residues long. CDR1 MGHRA and CDR2 YSYEKL come from the germline V gene. The ends were cut back, 6 bases at V and 7 bases at J, with 13 bases in the middle. The CDR3 loop is CASSKQGPQPQHF. The CDR3 DNA reads TGCGCCAGCAGTAAACAGGGACCACAGCCCCAGCATTTT.

This clonotype was found many times. This chain uses TRBV2 with TRBJ1-5; maybe TRBD1 (6 bases). This CDR3 has 15 residues. Germline V gene sequence: CDR1 SNHLY, CDR2 FYNNEI. Trimming cost V 6 bases and J 5 bases, with 17 bases left between them. The CDR3, as DNA: TGTGCCAGCAGGGTCTCCGGGGGCGATGATCAGCCCCAGCATTTT. Its protein product is CASRVSGGDDQPQHF.

This clonotype was seen many times. This rearrangement joins TRBV15 to TRBJ2-1; D is undetermined. This CDR3 has 15 amino acids. Germline CDR1 LNHNV, CDR2 YYDKDF (reference sequence). The V end was cut by 5 bases, the J end by 2 bases, with 13 bases between. CDR3 nucleotide sequence: TGTGCCACCAGCCGGTCAGCGTACCCCTACAATGAGCAGTTCTTC. It encodes CATSRSAYPYNEQFF.

This clonotype was recorded at least ten times. This rearrangement joins TRBV7-3 to TRBJ1-5; D might be TRBD1 (5 bases). The CDR3 contains 14 residues. V lost 3 bases to trimming and J lost 7 bases, with 13 bases between them. Germline CDR1 reads SGHTA; CDR2 reads FQGTGA. This CDR3 is CASSLVRGGQPQHF. The DNA for the CDR3 is TGTGCCAGCAGCTTGGTGAGGGGTGGACAGCCCCAGCATTTT. Filled out from reference TRBV7-3 and TRBJ1-5, the complete variable domain reads GAGVSQTPSNKVTEKGKYVELRCDPISGHTALYWYRQSLGQGPEFLIYFQGTGAADDSGLPNDRFFAVRPEGSVSTLKIQRTERGDSAVYLCASSLVRGGQPQHFGDGTRLSIL.

The gene calls are TRBV15 and TRBJ1-4; TRBD1 agrees at 9 bases. Germline V gene data show CDR1 as LNHNV and CDR2 as YYDKDF (reference sequence). The trim removed 0 bases at V and 8 bases at J, leaving 7 bases unmatched. The CDR3 has 16 amino acids. The CDR3 sequence: CATSREKTGGREKLFF. The CDR3 DNA is TGTGCCACCAGCAGAGAAAAAACAGGGGGCAGGGAAAAACTGTTTTTT. The whole variable domain, remainder taken from reference TRBV15 and TRBJ1-4, is DAMVIQNPRYQVTQFGKPVTLSCSQTLNHNVMYWYQQKSSQAPKLLFHYYDKDFNNEADTPDNFQSRRPNTSFCFLDIRSPGLGDTAMYLCATSREKTGGREKLFFGSGTQLSVL.

This clonotype was detected a few times. V usage is TRBV19 and J usage is TRBJ2-1; D remains unclear. Trimming cost V 8 bases and J 6 bases, with 11 bases left between them. There are 12 residues in the CDR3. Germline lookup yields CDR1 LNHDA and CDR2 SQIVND (reference sequence). The CDR3 protein is CASGLAGNEQFF. In nucleotides, the CDR3 is TGTGCCAGTGGGTTGGCCGGCAATGAGCAGTTCTTC.

This clonotype was observed many times. The rearrangement joins TRBV5-1 to TRBJ2-1, with 8 bases matching TRBD1. This CDR3 is built from 15 residues. V shed 2 bases, J shed 8 bases, and the junction held 9 bases outside the gene matches. Germline V lookup: CDR1 SGHRS, CDR2 YFSETQ. The DNA for the CDR3 is TGCGCCAGCAGCTTCGGCCAGGGGGCGATCGATGAGCAGTTCTTC. Residues: CASSFGQGAIDEQFF.

This clonotype was counted ten times or more. This sequence joins TRBV27 and TRBJ2-3; a possible D gene is TRBD2 (7 bases). The ends were cut back, 5 bases at V and 2 bases at J, with 32 bases in the middle. This CDR3 spans 21 amino acids. Germline CDR1 MNHEY, CDR2 SMNVEV (reference sequence). CDR3 sequence (DNA): TGTGCCAGCAGTAGGGGGGGAGGGACAAGAAGGGTTACATACTCCACAGATACGCAGTATTTT. Translation: CASSRGGGTRRVTYSTDTQYF.

The chain is built from TRBV15 and TRBJ2-7; the match to TRBD1 covers 9 bases. The junction had 11 bases not matched to a gene; V was cut back by 1 base and J by 4 bases. The CDR3 runs 17 residues. Germline V CDR1 and CDR2: LNHNV, YYDKDF (reference sequence). In nucleotides, the CDR3 is TGTGCCACCAGCAGAGCTCTTCTGGGACAGGGTACTTACGAGCAGTACTTC. This gives the protein CATSRALLGQGTYEQYF.

On this clonotype itself: One base away lies a much larger clone, so this may be a sequencing read error. The chain uses TRBV7-8 and TRBJ2-2; D is possibly TRBD1 or TRBD2 (5 bases each). Germline CDR1 reads SGHVS; CDR2 reads FQNEAQ. The CDR3 contains 17 residues. The CDR3 nucleotides read TGTGCCAGCAGCATCACTCCCGGGACCCCGGCTATAGGGGAGCTGTTGTTT. Translating gives CASSITPGTPAIGELLF.

This clonotype was observed a few times. This sequence joins TRBV28 and TRBJ1-5; no reliable D call. With 7 bases removed from V and 15 bases from J, the gap between germline ends came to 16 bases. This CDR3 is built from 11 residues. Germline CDR1 MDHEN, CDR2 SYDVKM. The CDR3 is CASKAHRVPHF. CDR3 sequence (DNA): TGTGCCAGCAAAGCTCACCGAGTCCCGCATTTT.